These 24 T cell receptor beta chains originate from one sample sequenced in a study of molecular identifiers for immune sequencing clone quantification. TCRdb reanalysed the PCR reads using MiXCR and keeps one entry per CDR3 protein. The repertoire has some 70,000 distinct CDR3 sequences, 18% of them found once; the top ten carry roughly 1.5%. The source material was naive CD8+ T cells from blood, with Jurkat cell RNA spiked in. Subset meaning: FACS-sorted CD8+CD4-CCR7+CD45RA+ naive T cells. The receptors were sampled from a human donor in good health. Some libraries in this study had Jurkat cell RNA spiked in.

This clonotype was observed many times. The chain uses TRBV28 and TRBJ1-1, with D unclear. Germline assignment: CDR1 MDHEN and CDR2 SYDVKM. Trimming stripped 1 base from V and 0 bases from J, with 9 bases between. The CDR3 runs to 15 residues. The CDR3 reads CASSLFAVLNTEAFF. The CDR3 region has the DNA TGTGCCAGCAGTTTATTTGCCGTCTTGAACACTGAAGCTTTCTTT.

The chain uses TRBV20-1 and TRBJ2-1; D unclear. Looked up from germline, CDR1 is DFQATT and CDR2 is SNEGSKA (reference sequence). The CDR3 sequence is 16 residues long. Trimming left V 5 bases short and J 0 bases short, with 17 bases between. CDR3 bases: TGCAGTGCTTATTACCGACCCATAAGCTCCTACAATGAGCAGTTCTTC. Encoded protein: CSAYYRPISSYNEQFF.

This clonotype was seen repeatedly, ten times or more. The DNA for the CDR3 is TGTGCCAGCAGCTCACCCCTCCTCGTCAGAAGTTTCTTT. It encodes CASSSPLLVRSFF. This chain joins TRBV7-2 and TRBJ1-1; D not certain. In germline, CDR1 is SGHTA, CDR2 FQGNSA. Trimming took 4 bases from V and 13 from J, leaving 19 bases between them. CDR3 length: 13 residues.

This clonotype was counted at least ten times. V gene TRBV20-1 combines with J gene TRBJ2-7, with a tentative D call TRBD2 (5 bases). Trimming took off 3 bases at V and 6 bases at J, with 21 bases between the two ends. CDR1 DFQATT and CDR2 SNEGSKA come from the germline V gene (reference sequence). The CDR3 totals 15 residues. CDR3 DNA sequence: TGCAGTGCTAGCGCCCCGGACTGGGCCATCGGCGAGCAGTACTTC. Amino acid sequence: CSASAPDWAIGEQYF.

Many counts were recorded for this clonotype. The CDR3 DNA reads TGTGCCAGCAGCGTAGGGTCAACTAGTAACGAGCAGTACTTC. Protein product: CASSVGSTSNEQYF. J is TRBJ2-7 and V is TRBV9; possibly TRBD2 for D (5 bases). CDR1 and CDR2 from the germline V gene are SGDLS and YYNGEE. Trimming cost V 0 bases and J 5 bases, with 12 bases left between them. The CDR3 extends over 14 amino acids.

Of note for this clonotype: This clone may be a read error of a much larger clone one base away. V and J are TRBV7-8 and TRBJ2-3; 12 positions agree with TRBD2. V shed 9 bases, J shed 4 bases, and the junction held 5 bases outside the gene matches. The CDR3 runs to 14 residues. Germline-derived CDR1 and CDR2 are SGHVS and FQNEAQ. Here the CDR3 reads CASRTSGTSDTQYF. DNA for the CDR3: TGTGCCAGTAGGACTAGCGGGACGTCAGATACGCAGTATTTT.

This clonotype was picked up many times. The chain links TRBV27 to TRBJ2-3; TRBD1 agrees at 10 bases. J was trimmed by 1 base and V by 6 bases; bases with no gene match: 10. Germline V gene data show CDR1 as MNHEY and CDR2 as SMNVEV (reference sequence). The CDR3 is made up of 17 amino acids. DNA for the CDR3: TGTGCCAGCAGCTCCGGGACAGGGGCGTGGGGCACAGATACGCAGTATTTT. Residues: CASSSGTGAWGTDTQYF.

The chain carries TRBV24-1 and TRBJ2-3; TRBD1 matches at 10 bases. Germline values: CDR1 KGHDR, CDR2 SFDVKD. V shed 3 bases and J 2 bases; nucleotides not matched to a gene: 4. The CDR3 is 16 amino acids. CDR3 loop: CATSDPTGGFTDTQYF. Here the CDR3 DNA reads TGTGCCACCAGTGATCCGACAGGGGGCTTCACAGATACGCAGTATTTT.

This clonotype turned up a few times. The rearrangement uses TRBV29-1 and TRBJ2-7; no clear D gene. Trimming took off 6 bases at V and 5 bases at J, with 17 bases between the two ends. Germline-derived CDR1 and CDR2 are SQVTM and ANQGSEA. This CDR3 spans 13 amino acids. The CDR3 loop is CSVAAIGGHEQYF. In nucleotides, the CDR3 is TGCAGCGTCGCGGCAATCGGTGGTCACGAGCAGTACTTC.

This clonotype was observed a few times. The J gene is TRBJ2-2, the V gene TRBV12-5, with a possible D match to TRBD1 (6 bases). Trimming removed 4 bases from V and 7 bases from J, with 13 bases in between. This CDR3 contains 14 residues. Germline CDR1 is LGHNT and CDR2 is FRNRAP. This CDR3 reads CASGWTEGYGELFF. CDR3 bases: TGTGCTAGTGGTTGGACAGAGGGGTACGGGGAGCTGTTTTTT.

This clonotype occurred many times. CDR3 nucleotide sequence: TGCAGTGCTCTCCTCCGGGACAGCAATGAGCAGTTCTTC. Its protein product is CSALLRDSNEQFF. The chain employs TRBV20-1 and TRBJ2-1; 7 nucleotides align to TRBD1. This CDR3 region has 13 residues. V gave up 5 bases and J gave up 6 bases; unmatched junction bases: 7. Per germline, CDR1 DFQATT and CDR2 SNEGSKA (reference sequence).

This clonotype was observed many times. The chain recombines TRBV7-2 with TRBJ2-1; no clear D. V was trimmed by 5 bases and J by 7 bases, leaving 9 bases between them. Germline CDR1 is SGHTA and CDR2 is FQGNSA. The CDR3 contains 12 residues. The CDR3 region is CASSLTRNEQFF. DNA for the CDR3: TGTGCCAGCAGCCTAACCCGGAATGAGCAGTTCTTC.

Worth noting for this clonotype: A much larger clone sits a single nucleotide away, making a read error possible. The rearrangement joins TRBV7-6 to TRBJ1-4; D is undetermined. The CDR3 covers 17 residues. Germline CDR1 reads SGHVS; CDR2 reads FNYEAQ. V was pared by 7 bases and J by 0 bases, with 18 bases between. CDR3 sequence: CASTSSDARATNEKLFF. As DNA, the CDR3 is TGTGCCAGCACCTCGAGCGATGCTCGGGCAACTAATGAAAAACTGTTTTTT.

Worth noting for this clonotype: The conserved phenylalanine or tryptophan is not found at the CDR3 terminus, so this likely reflects a read error. The V gene is TRBV3-1, the J gene TRBJ2-1; the match to TRBD2 covers 7 bases. This CDR3 is 12 amino acids long. V lost 4 bases, J lost 7 bases, and 1 base stayed unmatched. CDR1 and CDR2 (germline): LGHDT, YNNKEL (reference sequence). Here the CDR3 reads CASSRGGNEQFL. In DNA form, the CDR3 reads TGTGCCAGCAGCCGGGGAGGGAATGAGCAGTTCCTC.

This clonotype was found many times. The chain combines TRBV7-3 with TRBJ2-1, with 8 bases aligning to TRBD2. Trimming removed 3 bases from V and 0 bases from J; junction bases left unmatched: 4. The CDR3 loop spans 16 amino acids. Germline assignment: CDR1 SGHTA and CDR2 FQGTGA. The CDR3 protein is CASSFGLARSYNEQFF. DNA of the CDR3: TGTGCCAGCAGCTTCGGACTAGCCCGCTCCTACAATGAGCAGTTCTTC.

This clonotype was seen at least ten times. V gene TRBV9 combines with J gene TRBJ2-7, with D possibly TRBD2 on 5 matching bases. The CDR3 consists of 14 residues. The V and J ends lost 0 bases and 2 bases respectively, with 9 bases between them. The germline V gene has CDR1 SGDLS and CDR2 YYNGEE. CDR3 coding DNA: TGTGCCAGCAGCGTAGCGGGGAGAGCCTACGAGCAGTACTTC. Translating it yields CASSVAGRAYEQYF.

Of note for this clonotype: Just one base apart from a much larger clone, this may be a read error. This chain links TRBV24-1 with TRBJ2-1; 10 bases map to TRBD1. Trimming cost V 4 bases and J 8 bases; bases outside gene matches: 7. Germline CDR1 KGHDR, CDR2 SFDVKD. The length of the CDR3 is 15 residues. This chain's CDR3 is CATSEPGQGPHEQFF. In nucleotides, the CDR3 is TGTGCCACCAGTGAGCCGGGACAGGGGCCCCATGAGCAGTTCTTC.

By share of the sample, this clonotype is medium-sized. This sequence joins TRBV29-1 and TRBJ2-5; weak D call: TRBD2 (6 bases). The CDR3 runs to 15 residues. Germline CDR1 and CDR2: SQVTM and ANQGSEA. The V and J ends lost 0 bases and 1 base respectively, with 12 bases between them. CDR3 in amino acids: CSVEEPPGSQETQYF. In DNA form, the CDR3 reads TGCAGCGTTGAAGAGCCTCCCGGGAGCCAAGAGACCCAGTACTTC.

This clonotype showed up many times. The gene calls are TRBV7-2 and TRBJ1-5; TRBD1 matches 7 bases. The length of the CDR3 is 15 residues. CDR1 and CDR2 from the germline V gene are SGHTA and FQGNSA. After removal of 3 bases from V and 9 bases from J, the junction contained 11 bases not matched to a gene. DNA for the CDR3: TGTGCCAGCAGCTTCCGGGACAGTCCGGTGTTGCCCCAGCATTTT. This translates into CASSFRDSPVLPQHF.

A note on this clonotype: A read error may be the cause here, since a much bigger clone is one base away. This chain links TRBV9 with TRBJ2-7; unclear D gene. Between the trimmed V and J ends, which lost 4 bases and 1 base, there was a span of 18 bases. CDR3 length: 16 residues. Germline assignment: CDR1 SGDLS and CDR2 YYNGEE. CDR3 in DNA: TGTGCCAGCAGCAGCCCGGACCCTACCCCTTCCTACGAGCAGTACTTC. It specifies CASSSPDPTPSYEQYF.

This clonotype was seen at least ten times. The chain links TRBV30 to TRBJ1-5; D gene unclear. Per the germline V gene, CDR1 is GTSNPN and CDR2 is SVGIG (reference sequence). This CDR3 has 13 amino acids. V shed 0 bases and J shed 7 bases, with 10 bases lying between them. DNA for the CDR3: TGTGCCTGGAGTGTAGGGAATGGGCAGCCCCAGCATTTT. Translation gives CAWSVGNGQPQHF.

This clonotype was seen a handful of times. This chain connects TRBV19 to TRBJ2-5; D call uncertain. Trimming removed 0 bases from V and 5 bases from J, with 16 bases in between. The V gene's germline CDR1 is LNHDA and CDR2 SQIVND (reference sequence). The CDR3 contains 16 residues. As DNA, the CDR3 is TGTGCCAGTAGTATAGATCTGGATCCCAGTGCCGAGACCCAGTACTTC. It codes for CASSIDLDPSAETQYF.

In regard to this clonotype: At one end the junction does not follow the germline gene, possibly because of a read error. The rearrangement joins TRBV28 to TRBJ2-7; D possibly matches TRBD1 or TRBD2 (5 bases each). Germline V gene sequence: CDR1 MDHEN, CDR2 SYDVKM. The CDR3 extends over 20 amino acids. CDR3 in amino acids: CASSPISLTRASGERDEQYF. In nucleotides, the CDR3 is TGTGCCAGCAGTCCCATCAGCCTAACACGGGCCAGCGGAGAGAGGGACGAACAGTACTTC.

The table lists this clonotype with a few counts. This chain joins TRBV15 and TRBJ1-5; TRBD1 agrees at 10 bases. The CDR3 contains 16 residues. Germline CDR1 reads LNHNV; CDR2 reads YYDKDF (reference sequence). V lost 4 bases, J lost 5 bases, and 8 bases stayed unmatched. CDR3 DNA: TGTGCCACCAGCACAAAACCGGGACAGGGGTATCAGCCCCAGCATTTT. It is translated as CATSTKPGQGYQPQHF.